This T cell receptor (beta chain) emerged from a study of shared clonotypes between healthy human individuals (TCRdb year 2020). For the study in its entirety: Two women and a few men aged 18 to 49 years were included in the cohort. The study deeply sequenced blood TCR repertoires of several healthy adults to estimate repertoire size and the extent of clonotype sharing between individuals. Leukapheresis yielded between about 0.85 and 10 billion PBMCs per donor. To increase sequencing depth and limit assay-specific biases, different laboratories used diverse techniques to prepare libraries and sequence TCR repertoires. For each donor, CD4 naive and CD4 memory were each run on three plates, CD8 naive on two plates, and CD8 memory on one plate.

Beyond this particular receptor, the publication reports: About 5% of naive CD4, around 3.5% of naive CD8, approximately 2% of memory CD4, and about 0.4% of memory CD8 clonotypes were shared across several donors. The small number of donors limited the genetic and exposure-history diversity represented. Pairwise subsampling led to the expectation that sequencing depth would affect the degree of clonotype sharing among donors. Sampling was restricted to blood, and TCR repertoires in tissue are likely to differ from TCR repertoires in blood. Higher generation probabilities were observed for clonotypes shared by all four sorted-subset donors than for non-shared clonotypes. Even with the large sequencing depth, rarefaction of the sorted-subset datasets indicated that sequencing was incomplete. Naive subsets generally had larger estimated clonotype richness than memory subsets.

V gives up 0 bases and J gives up 2 bases, and the segment between their germline ends measures 10 bases. Reading from cysteine to phenylalanine, the CDR3 counts 15 amino acids. The retained sequence is limited to the CDR3, 45 bases, with the frame set at the first base. CDR1 and CDR2 are read off the germline V gene as SGHRS and YFSETQ. Comments on this clone: Its antigen specificity is not known. Nothing much larger sits one base from this clone, and base qualities are not available.

The donors were healthy, HIV-negative adults who had no recently reported acute infections or vaccinations. All donors were Caucasian adults living in Nashville, Tennessee, USA. Magnetic negative selection was used to enrich CD4+ T cells, after which naive cells were positively selected on CD45RA and the negative fraction became the memory subset. Blood was obtained by leukapheresis, after which PBMCs were separated by Ficoll-Histopaque density gradient centrifugation and cryopreserved in liquid nitrogen vapor phase. Analytical flow cytometry was used to check the purity and quantity of each magnetically sorted T cell population. Genomic DNA was isolated from every sorted fraction and measured by UV absorbance on a Nanodrop 2000c. TCR CDR3 regions were amplified from genomic DNA by multiplex PCR using the deep immunoSEQ assay. Extracted genomic DNA from each cell subset was distributed evenly across all wells of several immunoSEQ 96-well plates, and each plate was treated as a replicate. Each replicate PCR for sorted subsets received 150 to 250 ng genomic DNA, equal to about 29,000 T cell genomes. Purified libraries were measured with a Qubit 3.0 fluorometer, size-checked on a Bioanalyzer 2100, and measured again with the KAPA Library Quantification kit. A separate single-read 150-cycle Illumina NextSeq 550 flow cell was used to sequence each immunoSEQ 96-well plate. From the authors' description of their analysis: Because the immunoSEQ output held only junctional sequences and lacked quality scores, the filtering could not match the filtering applied to full-length reads. To assign V/J genes and CDR3, sequences were annotated using PyIR, a Python wrapper for IgBLAST v1.9, with IMGT germline references. Reads with weak V/J assignments (E-value above 1e-6), missing CDR3, stop codons, out-of-frame junctions, or ambiguous translated residues were removed. V3J clonotypes were defined as sequences sharing an identical inferred V gene, J gene, and CDR3 amino acid sequence. Percentage overlap between repertoires was computed as shared unique clonotypes divided by the size of the smaller repertoire. Three approaches were used to assess repertoire richness: RTK rarefaction, the Chao1 estimator, and Recon v2.1 estimates of unobserved clonotypes. OLGA was used to compute generation probabilities for all TCRbeta clonotypes that the gDNA method yielded from a handful of donors. TCRdb stores this immuneACCESS table with in-frame sequences only. Part of the clones is absent; in the studies checked, under half of the shortfall reflects unresolved V genes, and no reason is known for the rest. V and J calls plus clone size are reproduced from that table; the DNA served to infer D and trimming. This sample has some 2 million clones in its table, and around 95% of those were observed once. Of the sample, approximately 0.13% is held by the ten largest clones.

The chain is made from TRBV5-1 and TRBJ2-3; D gene: possibly TRBD2, on 5 matching bases. The material sequenced was naive CD4+ T cells sorted from blood. Per the publication, the cell subset or site label means: CD45RA+ positively selected. The receptor's source is a man younger than 35 in good health. The CDR3 reads as follows: CASSLVGELTDTQYF. The bases read TGCGCCAGCAGCTTGGTTGGGGAGCTCACAGATACGCAGTATTTT.